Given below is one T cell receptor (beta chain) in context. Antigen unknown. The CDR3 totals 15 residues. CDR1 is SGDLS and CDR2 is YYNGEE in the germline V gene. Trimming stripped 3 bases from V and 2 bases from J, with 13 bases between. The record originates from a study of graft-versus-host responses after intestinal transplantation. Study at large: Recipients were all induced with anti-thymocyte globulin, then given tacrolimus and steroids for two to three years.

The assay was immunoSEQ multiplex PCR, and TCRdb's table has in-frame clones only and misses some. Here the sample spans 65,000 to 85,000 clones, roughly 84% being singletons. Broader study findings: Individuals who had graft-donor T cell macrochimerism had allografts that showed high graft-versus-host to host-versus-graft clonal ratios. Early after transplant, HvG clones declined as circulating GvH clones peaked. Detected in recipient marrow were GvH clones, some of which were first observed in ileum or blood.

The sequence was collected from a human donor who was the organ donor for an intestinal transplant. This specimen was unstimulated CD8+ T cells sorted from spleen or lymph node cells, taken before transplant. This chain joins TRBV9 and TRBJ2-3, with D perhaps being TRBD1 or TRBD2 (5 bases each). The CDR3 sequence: CASSASGDPTDTQYF. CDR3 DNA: TGTGCCAGCAGCGCTTCCGGGGACCCCACAGATACGCAGTATTTT.